This is a list of T cell receptor beta chains from one sample in a study of Ad26.COV2.S vaccination and SARS-CoV-2 variants. Here immunoSEQ multiplex PCR was the method, and the copy in TCRdb shows in-frame clones only, minus some. Counted here are roughly 500,000 clones, roughly 87% occurring once; the ten biggest clones make up about 2.5%. The source was peripheral blood, collected in a trial of Ad26.COV2.S vaccine versus placebo. The receptors come from a person aged 18-60 years who received the Ad26.COV2.S COVID-19 vaccine or a placebo. CDR3s include the opening cysteine and the closing phenylalanine or tryptophan. D genes are given only for firm matches. A row's size may be missing; if present it is once, few, many or a size class.

CDR3 length	J gene	clone size	D gene	V gene	CDR3 protein	CDR3 DNA
14	TRBJ2-1	.	.	TRBV5-1	CASSVTFAGNEQFF	TGCGCCAGCAGCGTGACATTTGCGGGCAATGAGCAGTTCTTC
16	TRBJ2-5	.	.	TRBV7-7	CASSLAGSPNQETQYF	TGTGCTAGCAGCTTAGCAGGGTCCCCGAACCAAGAGACCCAGTACTTC
13	TRBJ2-1	once	.	TRBV3-1/TRBV3-2	CASSQELLIEQFF	TGTGCCAGCAGCCAAGAATTACTGATAGAGCAGTTCTTC
13	TRBJ1-6	.	TRBD1	TRBV6-6	CASSDTGGSPLHF	TGTGCCAGCAGTGATACAGGGGGATCACCCCTCCACTTT
15	TRBJ2-2	.	.	TRBV7-2	CASSLRLLNTGELFF	TGTGCCAGCAGCTTGCGGCTGCTGAACACCGGGGAGCTGTTTTTT
14	TRBJ1-5	once	TRBD1	TRBV4-1	CASSPGQGDQPQHF	TGCGCCAGCAGCCCAGGACAGGGAGATCAGCCCCAGCATTTT
16	TRBJ1-3	.	.	TRBV5-1	CASSLGPPSAGNTIYF	TGCGCCAGCAGCTTGGGGCCCCCTTCAGCTGGAAACACCATATATTTT
17	TRBJ1-3	few	.	TRBV19	CASSIMLVYGRRNTIYF	TGTGCCAGTAGTATAATGCTGGTGTACGGGCGACGAAACACCATATATTTT
17	TRBJ2-4	.	TRBD2	TRBV28	CASSFWTSGGAKNIQYF	TGTGCCAGCAGTTTCTGGACTAGCGGGGGGGCCAAAAACATTCAGTACTTC
17	TRBJ2-1	many	.	TRBV28	CASTSSGTQSSYNEQFF	TGTGCCAGCACCTCCTCCGGGACTCAAAGCTCCTACAATGAGCAGTTCTTC
15	TRBJ2-5	.	TRBD2	TRBV12-5	CASGFGGLPEETQYF	TGTGCTAGTGGTTTTGGGGGACTACCTGAAGAGACCCAGTACTTC
15	TRBJ1-6	.	.	TRBV28	CASSLREGRVSPLHF	TGTGCCAGCAGTTTACGAGAGGGGAGGGTCTCACCCCTCCACTTT
15	TRBJ1-2	.	.	TRBV4-2	CASSQDIAAPFGYTF	TGTGCCAGCAGCCAAGATATTGCAGCTCCCTTCGGCTACACCTTC
12	TRBJ1-3	few	.	TRBV28	CASSYALNTIYF	TGTGCCAGCAGTTATGCGTTAAACACCATATATTTT
14	TRBJ2-5	once	.	TRBV28	CASSTPGPSETQYF	TGTGCCAGCAGTACCCCGGGGCCCAGTGAGACCCAGTACTTC
17	TRBJ1-2	.	.	TRBV18	CASSPFEPVTATYGYTF	TGTGCCAGCTCACCATTCGAACCCGTAACAGCGACCTATGGCTACACCTTC
14	TRBJ2-2	.	.	TRBV7-2	CASSLNRETGELFF	TGTGCCAGCAGCCTAAATAGGGAAACCGGGGAGCTGTTTTTT
18	TRBJ1-2	.	TRBD1	TRBV10-3	CAISESWDRPAHNYGYTF	TGTGCCATCAGTGAGTCGTGGGACAGGCCGGCCCATAACTATGGCTACACCTTC
12	TRBJ1-4	.	TRBD1	TRBV30	CAWRGGAEKLFF	TGTGCCTGGAGAGGGGGCGCGGAAAAACTGTTTTTT
15	TRBJ2-3	.	.	TRBV4-2	CASSQRVGGADTQYF	TGTGCCAGCAGCCAGCGGGTGGGTGGGGCAGATACGCAGTATTTT
14	TRBJ2-1	.	.	TRBV7-9	CASSSVGTHNEQFF	TGTGCCAGCAGCTCCGTCGGGACCCACAATGAGCAGTTCTTC
17	TRBJ1-1	.	TRBD1	TRBV5-1	CASSLDVFSRGLTEAFF	TGCGCCAGCAGCTTGGACGTGTTCAGTAGGGGGCTCACTGAAGCTTTCTTT
15	TRBJ1-6	few	.	TRBV4-2	CASSQDRLGGRALHF	TGTGCCAGCAGCCAAGATAGGTTGGGGGGTCGGGCCCTCCACTTT
13	TRBJ1-2	few	.	TRBV28	CASTPQNPLGYTF	TGTGCCAGCACCCCGCAGAACCCTTTAGGCTACACCTTC
13	TRBJ2-1	.	.	TRBV7-6	CASSSSPYNEQFF	TGTGCCAGCAGCTCGTCCCCCTACAATGAGCAGTTCTTC
19	TRBJ2-6	.	.	TRBV11-2	CASSLAKALHVSGANVLTF	TGTGCCAGCAGCTTAGCGAAAGCCTTACACGTTTCTGGGGCCAACGTCCTGACTTTC